This entry features one T cell receptor (beta chain) sequence. Its antigen is not known. The immunoSEQ assay was version 4, run in survey mode. The data were produced by immunoSEQ multiplex PCR, yet TCRdb's version contains in-frame clones alone and is incomplete. The sample gives approximately 35,000 clones, 80% to 85% of which show up once; 0.85% to 1% is in the top ten. This sample stems from a study of persistence of HIV-infected CD4 T cells. Study-wide results and caveats: Degenerate expanded CDR3beta sequences were enriched among CMV- and Gag-responding cells.

This CDR3 is 10 amino acids long. Trimming shortened V by 6 bases and J by 6 bases, and 6 bases separated the two germline ends. Per the germline V gene, CDR1 is DFQATT and CDR2 is SNEGSKA (reference sequence). Overlapping HIV-1 Gag 15-mer peptides at about 1 ug per peptide per mL were used. CD40L/CD69 double-negative CD45RO-high memory CD4+ T cells were collected. The V call is TRBV20-1, the J call TRBJ2-1, with D maybe TRBD2 (6 bases). This clonotype originated in an adult with HIV. The donor label of this sample is uncertain. Sequenced material: cultured CD4+ T cells from PBMCs, taken from a patient who received antiretroviral therapy. The CDR3 sequence is CSAGGNEQFF. The CDR3 DNA reads as TGCAGTGCCGGGGGCAATGAGCAGTTCTTC.